The 26 T cell receptor beta chains listed next were all sequenced from one sample in a study of Ad26.COV2.S vaccination and SARS-CoV-2 variants. Sequenced by immunoSEQ multiplex PCR; TCRdb stores in-frame clones only, minus some. The sample has over 250,000 clones, approximately 89% seen once. The treatment is: some 19 received Ad26.COV2.S at low or high dose, single or two shots; about 5 received placebo; per-sample allocation not given. Collection of samples fell on day 63 after the first vaccine or placebo injection. Sequencing used peripheral blood, obtained in a trial of Ad26.COV2.S vaccine versus placebo. All receptors come from a person aged 18-60 years who received the Ad26.COV2.S COVID-19 vaccine or a placebo.

The chain has TRBV28 and TRBJ2-2; no reliable D call. The CDR3 has 13 amino acids. Germline CDR1 and CDR2: MDHEN and SYDVKM. The germline V and J ends were trimmed by 5 bases and 2 bases, with 6 bases remaining between them. This CDR3 is CASSKTNTGELFF. CDR3 nucleotide sequence: TGTGCCAGCAGTAAGACCAACACCGGGGAGCTGTTTTTT.

The V and J genes are TRBV29-1 and TRBJ2-2; D is unclear. Germline CDR1 SQVTM, CDR2 ANQGSEA. The CDR3 loop spans 11 amino acids. Deletions cut 2 bases from V and 8 bases from J, with 6 bases between. The CDR3 DNA follows: TGCAGCGTTGAATCGGTGGGGGAGCTGTTTTTT. Translating gives CSVESVGELFF.

The rearrangement joins TRBV28 to TRBJ2-3; TRBD1 matches 8 bases. The CDR3 contains 12 residues. V dropped 3 bases and J dropped 13; count of bases not matched to a gene: 6. Germline V CDR1 and CDR2: MDHEN, SYDVKM. The CDR3 loop reads CASSLPGQGEYF. The CDR3 DNA follows: TGTGCCAGCAGTTTGCCCGGACAGGGCGAGTATTTT.

This rearrangement joins TRBV14 to TRBJ2-7, with D unclear. Trimming removed 0 bases from V and 5 bases from J, with 17 bases in between. This CDR3 comprises 16 residues. The germline V gene has CDR1 SGHDN and CDR2 FVKESK. CDR3 nucleotides: TGTGCCAGCAGCCAAGATAGTCTAGTAGGTTACAACGAGCAGTACTTC. Amino acid sequence: CASSQDSLVGYNEQYF. Full variable domain (rest looked up from reference TRBV14 and TRBJ2-7): EAGVTQFPSHSVIEKGQTVTLRCDPISGHDNLYWYRRVMGKEIKFLLHFVKESKQDESGMPNNRFLAERTGGTYSTLKVQPAELEDSGVYFCASSQDSLVGYNEQYFGPGTRLTVT.

This chain connects TRBV14 to TRBJ1-2; 10 bases fit TRBD1. This CDR3 comprises 13 residues. J gave up 4 bases and V 8 bases, and 4 bases lay outside the gene matches. Looked up from germline, CDR1 is SGHDN and CDR2 is FVKESK. The CDR3 protein is CASGRTGGYGYTF. CDR3 nucleotides: TGTGCCAGCGGGCGGACAGGGGGCTATGGCTACACCTTC.

This chain uses TRBV6-5 with TRBJ1-1; 7 bases line up with TRBD1. V shed 0 bases and J 6 bases; nucleotides not matched to a gene: 7. The germline V gene encodes CDR1 MNHEY and CDR2 SVGAGI. The CDR3 is 15 amino acids. CDR3 protein: CASSYSATGTSEAFF. CDR3 nucleotides: TGTGCCAGCAGTTACTCGGCGACAGGGACATCTGAAGCTTTCTTT.

This chain links TRBV10-3 with TRBJ1-3; possible D gene TRBD1, 5 bases. The V end was cut by 4 bases, the J end by 2 bases, with 12 bases between. CDR1 and CDR2 (germline): ENHRY, SYGVKD. The CDR3 length is 15 residues. This CDR3 reads CAISVLGGAGNTIYF. DNA of the CDR3: TGTGCCATCAGTGTTCTAGGAGGGGCTGGAAACACCATATATTTT.

As regards this clone: One junction end does not reproduce the germline sequence, and a read error may be involved. The chain couples TRBV18 to TRBJ1-4; D might be TRBD1 (5 bases). Germline V gene data show CDR1 as KGHSH and CDR2 as LQKENI. The CDR3 covers 14 residues. The CDR3 region is CASSPQATNEKLFF. As DNA, the CDR3 is TGTGCCAGCTCGCCACAGGCAACTAATGAAAAACTGTTTTTT.

The rearrangement joins TRBV2 to TRBJ2-2, with a tentative D call TRBD1 (6 bases). The germline V gene encodes CDR1 SNHLY and CDR2 FYNNEI. CDR3 length: 12 residues. The V gene lost 9 bases and the J gene lost 7 bases, with 12 bases spanning the gap. The CDR3 protein is CASTGSGGELFF. CDR3 bases: TGTGCCAGTACAGGGTCGGGCGGGGAGCTGTTTTTT. Filled out from reference TRBV2 and TRBJ2-2, the complete variable domain reads EPEVTQTPSHQVTQMGQEVILRCVPISNHLYFYWYRQILGQKVEFLVSFYNNEISEKSEIFDDQFSVERPDGSNFTLKIRSTKLEDSAMYFCASTGSGGELFFGEGSRLTVL.

The chain joins TRBV6-2 or TRBV6-3 to TRBJ2-7; D may be TRBD1 (6 bases). Germline V gene sequence: CDR1 MNHEY, CDR2 SVGEGT. Deletions cut 2 bases from V and 2 bases from J, with 13 bases between. This CDR3 is built from 15 residues. The CDR3 spells CASSYPSGVAYEQYF. The CDR3 region has the DNA TGTGCCAGCAGTTACCCCTCAGGGGTGGCCTACGAGCAGTACTTC.

CDR3 residues: CASSYGTGGPTEAFF. The CDR3 DNA sequence: TGTGCCAGCAGCTACGGGACAGGGGGACCCACTGAAGCTTTCTTT. V gene TRBV7-9 combines with J gene TRBJ1-1; 11 bases match TRBD1. Germline-derived CDR1 and CDR2 are SEHNR and FQNEAQ (reference sequence). The CDR3 consists of 15 residues. Losses at the gene ends were 4 bases for V and 4 bases for J; bases not matched to a gene: 5.

The V gene is TRBV7-2, the J gene TRBJ1-1; tentative D call: TRBD1 (6 bases). Germline lookup yields CDR1 SGHTA and CDR2 FQGNSA. V was pared by 5 bases and J by 3 bases, with 13 bases between. The CDR3 sequence is 14 residues long. The DNA of the CDR3 is TGTGCCAGCAGCCTACAGGGTGGGTACACTGAAGCTTTCTTT. Its translation is CASSLQGGYTEAFF.

This chain joins TRBV19 and TRBJ2-1; the match to TRBD2 covers 9 bases. V lost 10 bases to trimming and J lost 0 bases; unmatched junction nucleotides: 10. Germline-derived CDR1 and CDR2 are LNHDA and SQIVND (reference sequence). This CDR3 contains 16 residues. The CDR3 spells CATRTSDHSSYNEQFF. Written as DNA, the CDR3 is TGTGCCACACGGACTAGCGATCATAGCTCCTACAATGAGCAGTTCTTC.

V and J are TRBV6-6 and TRBJ2-7; 7 bases are shared with TRBD1. With 5 bases clipped from V and 3 bases from J, the junction kept 4 bases outside the gene matches. CDR1 is MNHNY and CDR2 is SVGAGI in the germline V gene (reference sequence). The CDR3 is made up of 13 amino acids. This chain's CDR3 is CASSNTGVYEQYF. CDR3 DNA: TGTGCCAGCAGTAATACAGGGGTCTACGAGCAGTACTTC.

As for this clone: Other DNA sequences in the same sample also yield this CDR3. V usage is TRBV19 and J usage is TRBJ1-2; D perhaps matches TRBD1 (5 bases). The V end was cut by 0 bases, the J end by 5 bases, with 10 bases between. Germline values: CDR1 LNHDA, CDR2 SQIVND (reference sequence). The CDR3 sequence is 14 residues long. The CDR3 loop is CASSIETGLYGYTF. The CDR3 DNA follows: TGTGCCAGTAGTATAGAAACAGGATTGTATGGCTACACCTTC.

The gene calls are TRBV18 and TRBJ2-2; 7 nucleotides agree with TRBD1. There are 15 residues in the CDR3. J lost 4 bases, V lost 3 bases, and 5 bases had no gene match. Germline V gene lookup returns CDR1 KGHSH and CDR2 LQKENI. CDR3 protein: CASSPGTVLTGELFF. The CDR3 DNA is TGTGCCAGCTCACCCGGGACAGTTCTCACCGGGGAGCTGTTTTTT.

The chain combines TRBV27 with TRBJ1-1; the match to TRBD1 covers 8 bases. V lost 6 bases, J lost 0 bases, and 9 bases stayed unmatched. The CDR3 totals 16 residues. CDR1 MNHEY and CDR2 SMNVEV come from the germline V gene (reference sequence). The CDR3 DNA sequence: TGTGCCAGCAGCCCCCTGACAGGGGTGATGAACACTGAAGCTTTCTTT. Its protein product is CASSPLTGVMNTEAFF.

The V gene is TRBV10-1, the J gene TRBJ1-1, with TRBD1 matching over 8 bases. Germline V gives CDR1 WNHNN, CDR2 SYGVQD (reference sequence). This CDR3 spans 15 amino acids. V lost 3 bases and J lost 3; bases outside the gene matches: 6. The CDR3 region has the DNA TGCGCCAGCAGTGACAGGGGGCGTAGGGACACTGAAGCTTTCTTT. This translates into CASSDRGRRDTEAFF.

This clone has a handful of counts. The DNA for the CDR3 is TGTGCCAGCAGCTCAAGGGGAGGTCAGCCCCAGCATTTT. Amino acids: CASSSRGGQPQHF. V and J are TRBV5-6 and TRBJ1-5, with D possibly TRBD1 on 5 matching bases. The V end lost 3 bases, the J end lost 6 bases, and 10 bases lay between the germline ends. Germline loops: CDR1 SGHDT, CDR2 YYEEEE. CDR3 length: 13 amino acids.

This sequence joins TRBV5-1 and TRBJ2-3; no clear D gene. Deletions cut 2 bases from V and 4 bases from J, with 5 bases between. CDR1 and CDR2 from the germline V gene are SGHRS and YFSETQ. The length of the CDR3 is 12 residues. CDR3 nucleotides: TGCGCCAGCAGCTTCACCGCAGATACGCAGTATTTT. This sequence encodes CASSFTADTQYF.

The table lists this clone with a few counts. This chain connects TRBV7-2 to TRBJ2-7; D is possibly TRBD1 or TRBD2 (5 bases each). Trimming removed 8 bases at V and 7 bases at J, with 21 bases between. The CDR3 is made up of 14 amino acids. The V gene's germline CDR1 is SGHTA and CDR2 FQGNSA. CDR3 region: CASSPTGVEGEQYF. In nucleotides, the CDR3 is TGTGCCAGCTCTCCGACTGGCGTCGAGGGGGAGCAGTACTTC.

This clone is a singleton in its sample. The chain's CDR3 is CASLSGRLYNEQFF. CDR3 sequence (DNA): TGTGCCAGCCTTAGCGGGAGGCTTTACAATGAGCAGTTCTTC. This chain uses TRBV2 with TRBJ2-1; 10 positions agree with TRBD2. Germline CDR1 SNHLY, CDR2 FYNNEI. Losses at the gene ends were 8 bases for V and 4 bases for J; bases not matched to a gene: 5. This CDR3 has 14 amino acids.

The rearrangement uses TRBV10-3 and TRBJ1-2; D is ambiguous. The V and J ends lost 10 bases and 1 base respectively, with 19 bases between them. CDR1 and CDR2 (germline): ENHRY, SYGVKD. The CDR3 sequence is 15 residues long. CDR3 nucleotides: TGTGCCACCCGTTTGTGGCAGGACTATAACTATGGCTACACCTTC. As protein: CATRLWQDYNYGYTF.

V is TRBV5-1 and J is TRBJ1-1; the D gene is possibly TRBD1 (6 bases). Germline CDR1 is SGHRS and CDR2 is YFSETQ. There are 14 residues in the CDR3. V lost 4 bases and J lost 2, with 12 bases in between. The CDR3: CASSAGQTNTEAFF. CDR3 DNA: TGCGCCAGCAGCGCGGGACAAACTAACACTGAAGCTTTCTTT.

The chain couples TRBV7-8 to TRBJ1-3, with TRBD1 matching over 12 bases. V gave up 1 base and J gave up 5 bases; unmatched junction bases: 0. From germline, CDR1 is SGHVS and CDR2 FQNEAQ. This CDR3 spans 15 amino acids. For the CDR3, the DNA is TGTGCCAGCAGCTTAGGGGACAGGGGGCGAAACACCATATATTTT. It translates to CASSLGDRGRNTIYF.

The rearrangement links TRBV2 to TRBJ2-7; 7 nucleotides line up with TRBD2. V lost 3 bases and J lost 5; bases outside the gene matches: 7. The CDR3 length is 14 residues. CDR1 SNHLY and CDR2 FYNNEI come from the germline V gene. This CDR3 reads CASSDGGGSHEQYF. Here the CDR3 DNA reads TGTGCCAGCAGTGATGGGGGGGGTTCCCACGAGCAGTACTTC. The full variable domain, with the rest looked up from reference TRBV2 and TRBJ2-7, is EPEVTQTPSHQVTQMGQEVILRCVPISNHLYFYWYRQILGQKVEFLVSFYNNEISEKSEIFDDQFSVERPDGSNFTLKIRSTKLEDSAMYFCASSDGGGSHEQYFGPGTRLTVT.